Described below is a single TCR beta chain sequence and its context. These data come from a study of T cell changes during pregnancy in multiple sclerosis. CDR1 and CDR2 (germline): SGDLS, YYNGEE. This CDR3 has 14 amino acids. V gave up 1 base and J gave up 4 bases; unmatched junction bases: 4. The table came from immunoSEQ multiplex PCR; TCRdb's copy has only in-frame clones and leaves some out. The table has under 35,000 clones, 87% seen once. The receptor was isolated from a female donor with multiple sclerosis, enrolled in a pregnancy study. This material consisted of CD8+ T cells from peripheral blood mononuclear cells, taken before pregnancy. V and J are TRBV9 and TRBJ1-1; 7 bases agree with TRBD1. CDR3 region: CASSVNRGGTEAFF. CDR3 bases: TGTGCCAGCAGCGTAAACAGGGGCGGCACTGAAGCTTTCTTT.